One TCR beta chain is described in this entry. This sample is part of a study of blood T cell repertoires in COVID-19. Overall study: Sources were T cells, B-cell-depleted T cells, or PBMCs; the material itself was cDNA or gDNA.

The protocol was immunoSEQ multiplex PCR, while the TCRdb copy is restricted to in-frame clones and leaves out a portion. Here the sample spans some 140,000 clones, almost 85% being singletons. The CDR3 covers 15 residues. With V trimmed by 4 bases and J by 4 bases, 8 bases remained unmatched. CDR1 and CDR2 from the germline V gene are SGDLS and YYNGEE. This chain joins TRBV9 and TRBJ1-1; 9 bases map to TRBD1. Input material: PBMCs or T cells enriched from blood (not recorded which). This TCR came from a man aged 35 to 55 with acute COVID-19. The CDR3 protein is CASSPRTGEFTEAFF. CDR3 in DNA: TGTGCCAGCAGCCCAAGGACAGGGGAGTTCACTGAAGCTTTCTTT.